The next 29 T cell receptor beta chains were all read from a single sample in a study of control samples from healthy donors and cancer patients. This table comes from immunoSEQ multiplex PCR, and its TCRdb copy is limited to in-frame clones, with some not included. The top ten clones hold about 1.5% of a sample with roughly 200,000 clones, roughly 93% of them seen once. Sample: blood. Every receptor here comes from a man aged 18 to 30 in good health.

The genes are TRBV3-1 (or the pseudogene TRBV3-2) and TRBJ1-2; D is uncertain. The CDR3 covers 15 residues. Trimming pared 0 bases from V and 1 base from J, leaving 9 bases between. Germline lookup yields CDR1 LGHDT and CDR2 YNNKEL (reference sequence). CDR3 DNA: TGTGCCAGCAGCCAAGATGTGGTAGTTAACTATGGCTACACCTTC. Protein: CASSQDVVVNYGYTF.

In this sample, this clone turned up a few times. The J gene is TRBJ1-2, the V gene TRBV4-1; possibly TRBD1 for D (6 bases). Trimming took 4 bases from V and 0 from J, leaving 24 bases between them. The CDR3 is 19 amino acids. Per the germline V gene, CDR1 is MGHRA and CDR2 is YSYEKL. CDR3 residues: CASSRTGNVWGQANYGYTF. DNA for the CDR3: TGCGCCAGCAGCCGAACGGGCAACGTTTGGGGGCAAGCTAACTATGGCTACACCTTC.

This chain uses TRBV5-1 with TRBJ2-7; TRBD2 aligns across 9 bases. The trim removed 0 bases at V and 7 bases at J, leaving 8 bases unmatched. CDR3 length equals 15 residues. Germline V gene sequence: CDR1 SGHRS, CDR2 YFSETQ. The CDR3 sequence is CASSLDGLASGEQYF. CDR3 DNA: TGCGCCAGCAGCTTGGATGGACTAGCGTCGGGGGAGCAGTACTTC.

This clone was observed once. The chain recombines TRBV7-9 with TRBJ2-3; 12 bases agree with TRBD1. This CDR3 is 15 amino acids long. The V gene end was trimmed by 3 bases and the J gene end by 4 bases; junction bases not matched to a gene: 2. Per germline, CDR1 SEHNR and CDR2 FQNEAQ (reference sequence). The CDR3 is CASSLGDRGPDTQYF. For the CDR3, the DNA is TGTGCCAGCAGCTTGGGGGACAGGGGGCCAGATACGCAGTATTTT. Together with reference TRBV7-9 and TRBJ2-3, the CDR3 gives the full variable domain: DTGVSQNPRHKITKRGQNVTFRCDPISEHNRLYWYRQTLGQGPEFLTYFQNEAQLEKSRLLSDRFSAERPKGSFSTLEIQRTEQGDSAMYLCASSLGDRGPDTQYFGPGTRLTVL.

The chain has TRBV5-1 and TRBJ1-2; the match to TRBD1 covers 11 bases. This CDR3 comprises 16 residues. V shed 0 bases, J shed 1 base, and the junction held 2 bases outside the gene matches. In germline, CDR1 is SGHRS, CDR2 YFSETQ. The CDR3 region is CASSLAGQGVNYGYTF. CDR3 in DNA: TGCGCCAGCAGCTTGGCGGGACAGGGGGTTAACTATGGCTACACCTTC.

This rearrangement joins TRBV28 to TRBJ1-6; 7 bases line up with TRBD1. CDR1 is MDHEN, CDR2 SYDVKM, per germline. CDR3 length: 15 residues. V lost 8 bases and J lost 8; bases outside the gene matches: 12. CDR3 amino acids: CASYTGVEKDSPLHF. CDR3 sequence (DNA): TGTGCCAGCTACACAGGGGTTGAAAAGGATTCACCCCTCCACTTT.

A few counts support this clone. The J gene is TRBJ1-5, the V gene TRBV5-5; D ambiguous. The length of the CDR3 is 13 residues. Trimming took 3 bases from V and 5 from J, leaving 9 bases between them. Germline CDR1 reads SGHKS; CDR2 reads YYEKEE (reference sequence). The CDR3 loop reads CASSSGSDQPQHF. DNA for the CDR3: TGTGCCAGCAGCTCCGGGTCCGATCAGCCCCAGCATTTT.

The chain couples TRBV24-1 to TRBJ1-4; TRBD1 is a possible D gene (6 bases). The CDR3 is 17 residues long. V was trimmed by 9 bases and J by 7 bases, leaving 26 bases between them. Germline V gene sequence: CDR1 KGHDR, CDR2 SFDVKD. For the CDR3, the DNA is TGTGCCACCGCTCCTTGGGGACAACAGGGTGAGGGTGAAAAACTGTTTTTT. It translates to CATAPWGQQGEGEKLFF.

This chain joins TRBV9 and TRBJ2-2; 14 nucleotides match TRBD2. The length of the CDR3 is 19 residues. CDR1 and CDR2 from the germline V gene are SGDLS and YYNGEE. V gave up 4 bases and J gave up 1 base; unmatched junction bases: 9. CDR3 loop: CASSKRSGLAGENTGELFF. CDR3 DNA sequence: TGTGCCAGCAGCAAGCGCTCGGGACTAGCGGGGGAGAACACCGGGGAGCTGTTTTTT.

This clone was found once. The J gene is TRBJ2-2, the V gene TRBV28, with D unclear. Germline CDR1 MDHEN, CDR2 SYDVKM. CDR3 length equals 15 residues. With 5 bases removed from V and 6 bases from J, the gap between germline ends came to 16 bases. The CDR3 sequence is CASSPLRSGAGELFF. CDR3 DNA sequence: TGTGCCAGCAGTCCACTCCGATCGGGTGCCGGGGAGCTGTTTTTT.

CDR3 protein: CTYNTRQWGQETQYF. CDR3 DNA: TGTACATATAACACCCGACAGTGGGGCCAAGAGACCCAGTACTTC. This chain links TRBV5-4 with TRBJ2-5; D perhaps matches TRBD1 (5 bases). Germline values: CDR1 SGHNT, CDR2 YYREEE (reference sequence). The length of the CDR3 is 15 residues.

The rearrangement joins TRBV24-1 to TRBJ2-6, with a possible D match to TRBD1 (6 bases). V was cut by 9 bases and J by 0 bases, with 11 bases left in between. The CDR3 is 15 residues long. Germline-derived CDR1 and CDR2 are KGHDR and SFDVKD. CDR3 residues: CATDSGVSGANVLTF. In DNA, the CDR3 is TGTGCCACCGACTCAGGGGTCTCTGGGGCCAACGTCCTGACTTTC.

The chain uses TRBV4-2 and TRBJ1-2, with 7 positions matching TRBD1. Losses at the gene ends were 4 bases for V and 3 bases for J; bases not matched to a gene: 5. The CDR3 runs 14 residues. Germline V lookup: CDR1 LGHNA, CDR2 YNFKEQ. The CDR3 is CASSRTGTDYGYTF. Here the CDR3 DNA reads TGTGCCAGCAGCCGAACAGGGACAGACTATGGCTACACCTTC.

This clone occurred once. The V gene is TRBV7-9, the J gene TRBJ2-7; TRBD2 is a possible D gene (7 bases). The ends were cut back, 5 bases at V and 3 bases at J, with 17 bases in the middle. Germline V gives CDR1 SEHNR, CDR2 FQNEAQ (reference sequence). The CDR3 covers 15 residues. CDR3 residues: CASSRGLGGGYEQYF. The CDR3 DNA follows: TGTGCCAGCAGCCGGGGGCTCGGCGGGGGCTACGAGCAGTACTTC.

The chain has TRBV24-1 and TRBJ2-1; 10 nucleotides agree with TRBD2. V shed 3 bases and J 11 bases; nucleotides not matched to a gene: 12. Per the germline V gene, CDR1 is KGHDR and CDR2 is SFDVKD. There are 16 residues in the CDR3. The CDR3 sequence is CATSDPYGTSAWKQFF. For the CDR3, the DNA is TGTGCCACCAGTGATCCCTACGGGACTAGCGCTTGGAAGCAGTTCTTC.

This chain joins TRBV9 and TRBJ2-1, with D hard to call. The ends were cut back, 4 bases at V and 6 bases at J, with 17 bases in the middle. Germline CDR1 reads SGDLS; CDR2 reads YYNGEE. The CDR3 covers 15 residues. The CDR3 is CASSPMAAVGNEQFF. The CDR3 coding sequence is TGTGCCAGCAGCCCGATGGCGGCGGTGGGCAATGAGCAGTTCTTC.

The chain recombines TRBV5-1 with TRBJ2-5; 7 bases are a match to TRBD2. V was clipped by 7 bases and J by 4 bases; unmatched bases: 16. CDR3 length: 16 amino acids. Germline loops: CDR1 SGHRS, CDR2 YFSETQ. CDR3 sequence reads: CASGLQGEGIGETQYF. The CDR3 nucleotides read TGCGCCAGCGGGCTACAAGGGGAGGGGATCGGAGAGACCCAGTACTTC.

The chain has TRBV5-1 and TRBJ2-1; weak D call: TRBD2 (6 bases). V lost 5 bases, J lost 4 bases, and 16 bases lay in between. The V gene's germline CDR1 is SGHRS and CDR2 YFSETQ. The CDR3 runs 15 residues. CDR3 nucleotide sequence: TGCGCCAGCAGTCGCGGGGACGGATTTTACAATGAGCAGTTCTTC. Amino acids: CASSRGDGFYNEQFF.

The V gene is TRBV10-1, the J gene TRBJ2-1, with D tentatively TRBD1 or TRBD2 (6 bases each). CDR3 length equals 14 residues. V was shortened by 0 bases and J by 13 bases, with 16 bases between the two germline ends. The germline V gene has CDR1 WNHNN and CDR2 SYGVQD (reference sequence). CDR3 in amino acids: CASSESTSKGGQFF. DNA for the CDR3: TGCGCCAGCAGTGAGTCCACATCCAAGGGGGGCCAGTTCTTC.

This chain connects TRBV19 to TRBJ1-2, with 8 nucleotides matching TRBD1. The CDR3 extends over 18 amino acids. V was pared by 5 bases and J by 0 bases, with 14 bases of the junction left unmatched. Germline CDR1 reads LNHDA; CDR2 reads SQIVND (reference sequence). The CDR3 is CASSPRDRRPLANYGYTF. CDR3 in DNA: TGTGCCAGTAGTCCAAGGGACAGGAGACCCCTAGCTAACTATGGCTACACCTTC.

The chain has TRBV18 and TRBJ2-7, with D uncertain. CDR1 and CDR2 from the germline V gene are KGHSH and LQKENI. The CDR3 contains 14 residues. V was shortened by 6 bases and J by 0 bases, with 12 bases between the two germline ends. This chain's CDR3 is CASSDSRHSYEQYF. The CDR3 DNA sequence: TGTGCCAGCTCCGACTCGCGACACTCCTACGAGCAGTACTTC. The full variable domain, with the rest looked up from reference TRBV18 and TRBJ2-7, is NAGVMQNPRHLVRRRGQEARLRCSPMKGHSHVYWYRQLPEEGLKFMVYLQKENIIDESGMPKERFSAEFPKEGPSILRIQQVVRGDSAAYFCASSDSRHSYEQYFGPGTRLTVT.

The chain uses TRBV6-5 and TRBJ1-4; D unresolved. V was shortened by 0 bases and J by 8 bases, with 16 bases between the two germline ends. The CDR3 has 16 residues. CDR1 is MNHEY and CDR2 is SVGAGI in the germline V gene. This chain's CDR3 is CASSYSRTVALEKLFF. As DNA, the CDR3 is TGTGCCAGCAGTTACTCCCGGACGGTGGCCTTGGAAAAACTGTTTTTT.

The V and J genes are TRBV4-1 and TRBJ2-7; 7 bases line up with TRBD1. The CDR3 contains 15 residues. CDR1 MGHRA and CDR2 YSYEKL come from the germline V gene. The V and J ends lost 2 bases and 3 bases, in that order; junction bases with no gene match: 7. The CDR3 is CASSQSGTANYEQYF. The CDR3 coding sequence is TGCGCCAGCAGCCAATCCGGGACAGCGAACTACGAGCAGTACTTC.

This rearrangement joins TRBV6-6 to TRBJ2-1; 7 bases agree with TRBD2. Germline assignment: CDR1 MNHNY and CDR2 SVGAGI (reference sequence). V shed 2 bases, J shed 3 bases, and the junction held 4 bases outside the gene matches. The CDR3 contains 15 residues. CDR3 sequence (DNA): TGTGCCAGCAGTTACGGGGCGGGGGTCTACAATGAGCAGTTCTTC. Its translation is CASSYGAGVYNEQFF.

V and J are TRBV6-2 or TRBV6-3 and TRBJ1-1, with D unresolved. The CDR3 contains 16 residues. Trimming shortened V by 6 bases and J by 0 bases, and 17 bases separated the two germline ends. The V gene's germline CDR1 is MNHEY and CDR2 SVGEGT. CDR3 sequence: CASSLTPNLMNTEAFF. CDR3 DNA sequence: TGTGCCAGCAGCCTAACCCCTAACCTAATGAACACTGAAGCTTTCTTT.

This clone was detected only once. The gene calls are TRBV5-1 and TRBJ2-7, with 8 nucleotides matching TRBD1. The CDR3 covers 14 residues. J lost 6 bases, V lost 0 bases, and 5 bases had no gene match. CDR1 and CDR2 (germline): SGHRS, YFSETQ. The CDR3 DNA is TGCGCCAGCAGCTTGGGGGCAGGGGGCTTCGAGCAGTACTTC. Amino acids: CASSLGAGGFEQYF.

V and J are TRBV3-1 (or the pseudogene TRBV3-2) and TRBJ2-2, with 8 bases aligning to TRBD1. After removal of 4 bases from V and 7 bases from J, the junction contained 5 bases not matched to a gene. This CDR3 has 14 amino acids. Per the germline V gene, CDR1 is LGHDT and CDR2 is YNNKEL (reference sequence). CDR3 region: CASSPGTGSGELFF. CDR3 DNA: TGTGCCAGCAGCCCCGGGACAGGAAGCGGGGAGCTGTTTTTT.

This clone was counted a few times. The genes are TRBV18 and TRBJ2-3, with a possible D match to TRBD2 (5 bases). The V and J ends lost 5 bases and 0 bases respectively, with 9 bases between them. The CDR3 spans 14 residues. Germline V gene sequence: CDR1 KGHSH, CDR2 LQKENI. The CDR3 nucleotides read TGTGCCAGCTCAGCGAGGGCTAGCACAGATACGCAGTATTTT. As protein: CASSARASTDTQYF.

This rearrangement joins TRBV12-5 to TRBJ2-2; D possibly corresponds to TRBD2 (6 bases). The CDR3 consists of 16 residues. V gave up 4 bases and J gave up 3 bases, with 15 bases separating them. CDR1 and CDR2 from the germline V gene are LGHNT and FRNRAP. CDR3 nucleotide sequence: TGTGCTAGTGGTTCGGGTGGGGGGATTGACACCGGGGAGCTGTTTTTT. Protein: CASGSGGGIDTGELFF.